This TCR beta chain derives from a study of a mutant IDH1 vaccine in newly diagnosed glioma. On the study more broadly: Treated patients, averaging roughly 40 years, were about 62% male and approximately 38% female. Participants attended visit V12, the safety follow-up, at week 35, and then attended visit V13 at week 47. Notes on the study in general: Immune responses induced by vaccination arose in 90% to 95% of the patients.

A word on this clone: Its antigen is undetermined.

Generated by immunoSEQ multiplex PCR, the TCRdb table keeps only in-frame clones and is missing some. The sample carries around 32,000 clones, around 77% recorded once. As to time point: week 35, safety follow-up. With topical imiquimod, each dose of the vaccine consisted of 300 ug of mutant IDH1 20-mer peptide. Germline CDR1 reads SGHRS; CDR2 reads YFSETQ. Trimming left V 4 bases short and J 1 base short, with 6 bases between. The CDR3 has 13 residues. This receptor was taken from a woman in her 30s with glioma. Some clones in this sample may be carry-over from other donors' samples. This specimen was PBMCs, taken from a glioma patient whose treatment included an IDH1 peptide vaccine. The V call is TRBV5-1, the J call TRBJ1-3; D uncertain. The CDR3 DNA reads TGCGCCAGCAGCCAGCTTTCTGGAAACACCATATATTTT. Translated, it gives CASSQLSGNTIYF.